A single sample gave rise to the 16 T cell receptor beta chains below, sequenced in a study of cytomegalovirus exposure and HLA in healthy donors. The PCR had 60 Vbeta and 13 Jbeta primers. The data were produced by immunoSEQ multiplex PCR, yet TCRdb's version contains in-frame clones alone and is incomplete. The sample carries under 150,000 clones, 75% to 80% recorded once. Material for sequencing was PBMCs. The receptors were gathered from a man aged 40-49 years in good health and CMV-seropositive.

The chain employs TRBV27 and TRBJ2-1, with no clear D. The CDR3 sequence is 13 residues long. The germline V gene encodes CDR1 MNHEY and CDR2 SMNVEV (reference sequence). V shed 0 bases and J shed 2 bases, with 2 bases lying between them. The CDR3 loop is CASSLSTYNEQFF. The CDR3 nucleotides are TGTGCCAGCAGTTTATCCACCTACAATGAGCAGTTCTTC.

The chain carries TRBV6-6 and TRBJ1-5; 7 bases agree with TRBD1. The germline V gene has CDR1 MNHNY and CDR2 SVGAGI (reference sequence). Trimming cost V 6 bases and J 4 bases; bases outside gene matches: 12. The CDR3 consists of 16 residues. The CDR3, as DNA: TGTGCCAGCAGCCCACCCGGACAGGTAGGGAATCAGCCCCAGCATTTT. It encodes CASSPPGQVGNQPQHF.

The count of this clone is one. The gene calls are TRBV19 and TRBJ1-1; TRBD1 matches at 7 bases. This CDR3 is built from 16 residues. Germline loops: CDR1 LNHDA, CDR2 SQIVND (reference sequence). Trimming removed 6 bases from V and 7 bases from J; junction bases left unmatched: 17. The CDR3 here is CASSLPVPRQGVEAFF. In nucleotides, the CDR3 is TGTGCCAGTAGCCTGCCGGTTCCGAGACAGGGTGTTGAAGCTTTCTTT.

V and J are TRBV18 and TRBJ1-2; D may be TRBD1 (5 bases). The V gene lost 6 bases and the J gene lost 7 bases, with 18 bases spanning the gap. The CDR3 has 14 amino acids. The germline CDR1 and CDR2 sequences are KGHSH and LQKENI. The CDR3, as DNA: TGTGCCAGCTCGGAAGATCAGGGATTGCGTGGCTACACCTTC. This sequence encodes CASSEDQGLRGYTF. Supplemented by reference TRBV18 and TRBJ1-2, the full variable domain reads NAGVMQNPRHLVRRRGQEARLRCSPMKGHSHVYWYRQLPEEGLKFMVYLQKENIIDESGMPKERFSAEFPKEGPSILRIQQVVRGDSAAYFCASSEDQGLRGYTFGSGTRLTVV.

This chain joins TRBV29-1 and TRBJ2-7, with D possibly TRBD1 on 6 matching bases. Germline V CDR1 and CDR2: SQVTM, ANQGSEA. CDR3 size: 12 residues. Trimming pared 6 bases from V and 3 bases from J, leaving 12 bases between. CDR3 nucleotide sequence: TGCAGCGTCCGGGACACAAACTACGAGCAGTACTTC. It specifies CSVRDTNYEQYF.

This clone was observed a single time. The CDR3 here is CASSVGLAGGPTDTQYF. CDR3 bases: TGTGCCAGCAGCGTAGGACTAGCGGGAGGGCCCACAGATACGCAGTATTTT. J is TRBJ2-3 and V is TRBV9; 14 nucleotides match TRBD2. Germline CDR1 SGDLS, CDR2 YYNGEE. The CDR3 is 17 amino acids. Trimming removed 0 bases from V and 2 bases from J; junction bases left unmatched: 2.

About this clone: An end of the junction does not agree with germline; a read error may underlie this. The J gene is TRBJ1-1, the V gene TRBV18; tentative D call: TRBD1 (5 bases). The germline gives CDR1 KGHSH, CDR2 LQKENI. This CDR3 is 16 amino acids long. The CDR3 spells CASSPSQRRTTAAYNF. In DNA, the CDR3 is TGTGCCAGCTCACCAAGCCAGAGAAGGACGACAGCCGCTTACAATTTT.

This chain links TRBV6-6 with TRBJ1-1; D is perhaps TRBD1 (5 bases). Trimming pared 0 bases from V and 2 bases from J, leaving 13 bases between. The CDR3 is made up of 16 amino acids. The germline V gene encodes CDR1 MNHNY and CDR2 SVGAGI (reference sequence). The DNA of the CDR3 is TGTGCCAGCAGTTACTCGAGACAGAGGTTTAACACTGAAGCTTTCTTT. Translated, it gives CASSYSRQRFNTEAFF.

The V and J genes are TRBV6-1 and TRBJ2-1, with 8 nucleotides matching TRBD1. This CDR3 spans 16 amino acids. J lost 5 bases, V lost 0 bases, and 6 bases had no gene match. Germline CDR1 MNHNS, CDR2 SASEGT. Written as DNA, the CDR3 is TGTGCCAGCAGTGAAGCCGGAACAGGGGGGAACAATGAGCAGTTCTTC. Amino acid sequence: CASSEAGTGGNNEQFF.

This chain links TRBV6-6 with TRBJ2-2, with 13 nucleotides matching TRBD2. V gave up 6 bases and J gave up 3 bases; unmatched junction bases: 4. CDR3 length equals 16 residues. Germline CDR1 and CDR2: MNHNY and SVGAGI (reference sequence). CDR3 protein: CASSPLAGGYTGELFF. The CDR3 DNA is TGTGCCAGCAGCCCACTAGCGGGAGGGTACACCGGGGAGCTGTTTTTT.

This clone was counted a single time. J is TRBJ1-2 and V is TRBV7-2; 10 nucleotides agree with TRBD1. The CDR3 is made up of 17 amino acids. V was pared by 1 base and J by 2 bases, with 7 bases of the junction left unmatched. Germline-derived CDR1 and CDR2 are SGHTA and FQGNSA. The CDR3 region has the DNA TGTGCCAGCAGCTTAGACGTGACAGGGGGCTTCAACTATGGCTACACCTTC. It is translated as CASSLDVTGGFNYGYTF. Using reference TRBV7-2 and TRBJ1-2 for the parts outside the CDR3, the full variable domain is GAGVSQSPSNKVTEKGKDVELRCDPISGHTALYWYRQSLGQGLEFLIYFQGNSAPDKSGLPSDRFSAERTGGSVSTLTIQRTQQEDSAVYLCASSLDVTGGFNYGYTFGSGTRLTVV.

The chain links TRBV28 to TRBJ2-3, with TRBD1 matching 8 bases. The length of the CDR3 is 14 residues. After removal of 5 bases from V and 0 bases from J, the junction contained 1 base not matched to a gene. Germline CDR1 reads MDHEN; CDR2 reads SYDVKM. CDR3 coding DNA: TGTGCCAGCAGTACAGGGGGTAGCACAGATACGCAGTATTTT. Residues: CASSTGGSTDTQYF.

Worth noting for this clone: An end of the junction does not agree with germline; a read error may underlie this. The J gene is TRBJ2-7, the V gene TRBV7-9; D is unclear. Germline assignment: CDR1 SEHNR and CDR2 FQNEAQ (reference sequence). This CDR3 has 12 amino acids. The CDR3, as DNA: TGTTCCAGCAGCTCGACTTACTACGAGCAGTACTTC. Its protein product is CSSSSTYYEQYF.

In its sample, this clone was seen a few times. The gene calls are TRBV18 and TRBJ2-6; 11 bases line up with TRBD2. The trim removed 8 bases at V and 0 bases at J, leaving 15 bases unmatched. CDR3 length: 20 amino acids. The germline V gene has CDR1 KGHSH and CDR2 LQKENI. In DNA, the CDR3 is TGTGCCAGCCCCCGAAGTAGAGTAGCGGGAGGGGACTCTGGGGCCAACGTCCTGACTTTC. It specifies CASPRSRVAGGDSGANVLTF. The full variable domain, with the rest looked up from reference TRBV18 and TRBJ2-6, is NAGVMQNPRHLVRRRGQEARLRCSPMKGHSHVYWYRQLPEEGLKFMVYLQKENIIDESGMPKERFSAEFPKEGPSILRIQQVVRGDSAAYFCASPRSRVAGGDSGANVLTFGAGSRLTVL.

The CDR3 nucleotides are TGTGCCAGCAGCCGGACTAGTTCCCAAGAGACCCAGTACTTC. Translation gives CASSRTSSQETQYF. The chain combines TRBV25-1 with TRBJ2-5; 7 bases map to TRBD2. Trimming at V came to 6 bases and at J to 1 base, leaving 5 bases not matched to a gene. The germline gives CDR1 MGHDK, CDR2 SYGVNS. The CDR3 has 14 amino acids. Full variable domain (remainder filled in from reference TRBV25-1 and TRBJ2-5): EADIYQTPRYLVIGTGKKITLECSQTMGHDKMYWYQQDPGMELHLIHYSYGVNSTEKGDLSSESTVSRIRTEHFPLTLESARPSHTSQYLCASSRTSSQETQYFGPGTRLLVL.

This chain joins TRBV10-3 and TRBJ2-7; the match to TRBD2 covers 12 bases. The CDR3 runs 14 residues. Unmatched junction bases numbered 3, after V lost 6 bases and J lost 3 bases. Germline V gene lookup returns CDR1 ENHRY and CDR2 SYGVKD. The CDR3 spells CAISKTSGSYEQYF. The CDR3 coding sequence is TGTGCCATCAGCAAGACTAGCGGGAGCTACGAGCAGTACTTC.